Sequencing of this T cell receptor beta chain was carried out in a study of T cells in Graves' hyperthyroidism and ophthalmopathy. This clonotype turned up a few times. The CDR3 has 16 residues. V gave up 2 bases and J gave up 6 bases, with 20 bases separating them. From RNA transcripts, TCR beta CDR3 regions were amplified. Carried out on the TCR CDR3, a first-round RT-PCR used the HTBI primer set. TCRdb reprocessed the multiplex PCR reads via MiXCR and lists one record per CDR3 protein. The table has a few hundred thousand distinct CDR3 sequences, 15% to 20% seen once. The sequenced material came from blood. The receptor was derived from a woman younger than 30 with Graves' ophthalmopathy. The chain links TRBV12-3 or TRBV12-4 to TRBJ2-7; possibly TRBD1 or TRBD2 for D (5 bases each). The CDR3 sequence is CASSLRGTSTKIEQYF. The DNA of the CDR3 is TGTGCCAGCAGTTTAAGAGGGACGAGTACGAAAATCGAGCAGTACTTC.